This T cell receptor beta chain was found in a study of spatial heterogeneity in lung cancer. Study at large: Tumor-region TCR transcript counts correlated strongly with a T cell module score from matched bulk RNA-seq. Within raw reads, each unique TCR and UMI combination appeared on average more than ten times.

Study results and caveats: Intratumoral expanded alpha and beta TCR counts were found to track tumor mutation counts.

The time point: sample taken at primary tumor resection. Whole RNA came from tumor, nontumor lung or frozen PBMC and was sequenced without being sorted. This clonotype was picked up a small number of times. Antigen: not known. A distinct unique molecular identifier was carried by each TCR cDNA molecule. One entry per CDR3 protein, called by TCRdb with MiXCR from the 5' RACE reads. The sample holds thousands of distinct CDR3 sequences, 7.5% to 10% seen once. Germline CDR1 is MDHEN and CDR2 is SYDVKM. CDR3 length: 14 amino acids. With 8 bases removed from V and 5 bases from J, the gap between germline ends came to 18 bases.

The source was lung tumor tissue, collected at surgery. The chain employs TRBV28 and TRBJ1-1, with D tentatively TRBD1 (5 bases). The clonotype originates from a male donor with early-stage non-small cell lung cancer. The CDR3 nucleotides are TGTGCCAGCTATTTGCGGGGGGTTCAGACTGAAGCTTTCTTT. Translated: CASYLRGVQTEAFF. Using reference TRBV28 and TRBJ1-1 for the parts outside the CDR3, the full variable domain is DVKVTQSSRYLVKRTGEKVFLECVQDMDHENMFWYRQDPGLGLRLIYFSYDVKMKEKGDIPEGYSVSREKKERFSLILESASTNQTSMYLCASYLRGVQTEAFFGQGTRLTVV.